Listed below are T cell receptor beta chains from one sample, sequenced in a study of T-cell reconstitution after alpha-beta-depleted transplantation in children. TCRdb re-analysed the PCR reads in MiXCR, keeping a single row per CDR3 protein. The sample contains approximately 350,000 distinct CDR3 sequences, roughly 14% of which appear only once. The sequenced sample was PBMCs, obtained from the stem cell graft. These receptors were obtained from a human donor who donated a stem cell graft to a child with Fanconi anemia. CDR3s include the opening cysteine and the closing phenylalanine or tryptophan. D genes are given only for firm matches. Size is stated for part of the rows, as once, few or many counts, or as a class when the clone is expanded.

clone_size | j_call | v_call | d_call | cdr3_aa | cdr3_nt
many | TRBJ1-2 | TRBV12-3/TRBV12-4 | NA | CASRPSRESLYGYTF | TGTGCCAGCAGGCCGTCCAGGGAATCACTCTATGGCTACACCTTC
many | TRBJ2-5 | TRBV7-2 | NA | CASRPKGLQKTQYF | TGTGCCAGCAGACCCAAAGGACTCCAAAAGACCCAGTACTTC
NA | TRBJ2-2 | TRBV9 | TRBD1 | CASSDRQGENTGELFF | TGTGCCAGCAGCGACCGACAGGGAGAGAACACCGGGGAGCTGTTTTTT
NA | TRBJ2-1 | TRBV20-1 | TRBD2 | CSARDRVAGLYNEQFF | TGCAGTGCTAGAGATAGGGTAGCGGGGCTTTACAATGAGCAGTTCTTC
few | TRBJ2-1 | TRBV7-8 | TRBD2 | CASSLGSGGDNEQFF | TGTGCCAGCAGCTTAGGTAGCGGGGGGGACAATGAGCAGTTCTTC
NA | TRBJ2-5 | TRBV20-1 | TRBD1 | CSARNTGVAGETQYF | TGCAGTGCTAGAAACACAGGGGTTGCGGGCGAGACCCAGTACTTC
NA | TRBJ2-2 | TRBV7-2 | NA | CASSLDRRPGELFF | TGTGCCAGCAGCTTAGATAGGCGTCCCGGGGAGCTGTTTTTT
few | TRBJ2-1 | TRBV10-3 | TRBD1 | CAILGFQGVEGGDEQFF | TGTGCCATTCTGGGGTTCCAGGGAGTTGAAGGGGGCGATGAGCAGTTCTTC
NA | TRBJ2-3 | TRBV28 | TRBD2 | CASSLRTSGGRLDTQYF | TGTGCCAGCAGTCTACGGACTAGCGGGGGGAGACTAGATACGCAGTATTTT
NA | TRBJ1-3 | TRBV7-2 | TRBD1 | CASSSSGTGRNTIYF | TGTGCCAGCAGCTCGTCCGGGACAGGGCGTAACACCATATATTTT
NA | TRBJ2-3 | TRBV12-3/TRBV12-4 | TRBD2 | CASSLAMAGDSDTQYF | TGTGCCAGCAGTTTAGCTATGGCGGGGGACTCAGATACGCAGTATTTT
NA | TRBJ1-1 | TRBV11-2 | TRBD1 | CASSLGGTGLNTEAFF | TGTGCCAGCAGCTTAGGCGGGACAGGCCTGAACACTGAAGCTTTCTTT
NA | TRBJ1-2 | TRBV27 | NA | CASSLKGTYGYTF | TGTGCCAGCAGTTTAAAGGGTACCTATGGCTACACCTTC
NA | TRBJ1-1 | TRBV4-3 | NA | CASSQDRAIANTEAFF | TGCGCCAGCAGCCAAGATCGGGCCATAGCTAACACTGAAGCTTTCTTT
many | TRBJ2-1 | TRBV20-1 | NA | CSAIRLVGEQFF | TGCAGTGCTATCCGACTAGTTGGTGAGCAGTTCTTC
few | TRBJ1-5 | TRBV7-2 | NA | CASSLVRDGSQPQHF | TGTGCCAGCAGCTTAGTTAGGGACGGGAGTCAGCCCCAGCATTTT
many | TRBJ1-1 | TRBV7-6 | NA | CASSLAGPEGTEAFF | TGTGCCAGCAGCTTAGCGGGACCGGAGGGCACTGAAGCTTTCTTT
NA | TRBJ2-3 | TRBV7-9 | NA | CASSVDYTQYF | TGTGCCAGCAGCGTAGACTATACGCAGTATTTT
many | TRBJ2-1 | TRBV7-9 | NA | CASQFRGSTYNEQFF | TGTGCCAGCCAGTTTAGGGGGAGCACCTACAATGAGCAGTTCTTC
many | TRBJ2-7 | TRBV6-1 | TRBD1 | CASSETGVEQYF | TGTGCCAGCAGTGAAACAGGGGTCGAGCAGTACTTC
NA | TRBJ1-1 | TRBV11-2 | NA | CASSSFGRTGTLNTEAFF | TGTGCCAGCAGCTCTTTCGGACGTACCGGGACACTGAACACTGAAGCTTTCTTT
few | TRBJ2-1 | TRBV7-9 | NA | CASSSQGRNEQFF | TGTGCCAGCAGCAGCCAGGGGAGAAATGAGCAGTTCTTC
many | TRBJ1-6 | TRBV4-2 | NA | CASSQVSGQGNSPLHF | TGTGCCAGCAGCCAAGTATCCGGGCAGGGTAATTCACCCCTCCACTTT
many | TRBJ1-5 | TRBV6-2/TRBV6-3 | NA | CASSFIRDEIYSNQPQHF | TGTGCCAGCAGTTTCATCCGGGACGAGATCTATAGCAATCAGCCCCAGCATTTT
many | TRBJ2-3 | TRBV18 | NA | CASSPRDIQSGGTQYF | TGTGCCAGCTCACCACGGGATATCCAGTCTGGCGGTACGCAGTATTTT
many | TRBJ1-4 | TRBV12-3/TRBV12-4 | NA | CASSLRGAATNEKLFF | TGTGCCAGCAGTTTACGGGGGGCTGCAACTAATGAAAAACTGTTTTTT
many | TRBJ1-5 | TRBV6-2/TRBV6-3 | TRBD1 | CASSYPSSPGGRNQPQHF | TGTGCCAGCAGTTACCCGTCGTCTCCAGGGGGCCGCAATCAGCCCCAGCATTTT
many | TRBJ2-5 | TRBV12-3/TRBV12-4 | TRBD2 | CASSSLAGEVETQYF | TGTGCCAGCAGTTCGTTAGCGGGGGAGGTGGAGACCCAGTACTTC
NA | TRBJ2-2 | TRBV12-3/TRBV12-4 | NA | CASSYTGKAGELFF | TGTGCCAGCAGTTATACAGGGAAGGCCGGGGAGCTGTTTTTT
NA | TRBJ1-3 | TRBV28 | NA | CASSLTSESGNTIYF | TGTGCCAGCAGTTTAACGTCGGAATCTGGAAACACCATATATTTT
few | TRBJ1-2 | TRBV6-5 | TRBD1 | CASSYTLDRGAYGYTF | TGTGCCAGCAGCTACACTTTGGACAGGGGTGCCTATGGCTACACCTTC
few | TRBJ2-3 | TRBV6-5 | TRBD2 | CASSSFAGSGAIDTQYF | TGTGCCAGCAGTTCCTTCGCGGGTAGCGGGGCGATAGATACGCAGTATTTT
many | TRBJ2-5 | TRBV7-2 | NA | CASRAPPQETQYF | TGTGCCAGCAGAGCCCCCCCGCAAGAGACCCAGTACTTC
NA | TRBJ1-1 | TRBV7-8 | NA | CASSGYREDAFF | TGTGCCAGCAGCGGGTACAGGGAAGATGCTTTCTTT
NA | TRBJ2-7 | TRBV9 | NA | CASSEGEAYEQYF | TGTGCCAGCAGCGAGGGGGAGGCCTACGAGCAGTACTTC
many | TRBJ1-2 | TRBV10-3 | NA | CAISESISYGYTF | TGTGCCATCAGTGAGTCAATCTCCTATGGCTACACCTTC
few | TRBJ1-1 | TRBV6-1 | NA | CASSGHLGTEAFF | TGTGCCAGCTCCGGACATTTGGGCACTGAAGCTTTCTTT
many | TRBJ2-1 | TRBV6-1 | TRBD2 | CASSEPIAGGTADEQFF | TGTGCCAGCAGTGAACCTATAGCGGGGGGTACCGCGGATGAGCAGTTCTTC
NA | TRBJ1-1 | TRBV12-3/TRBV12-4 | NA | CASSETGTVNTEAFF | TGTGCCAGCAGTGAGACCGGGACGGTGAACACTGAAGCTTTCTTT
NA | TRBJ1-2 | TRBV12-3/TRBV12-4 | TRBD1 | CASTRRDRIYGYTF | TGTGCCAGCACCCGAAGGGACAGGATTTATGGCTACACCTTC
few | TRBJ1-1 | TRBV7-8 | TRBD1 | CASSPLPGQGGNTEAFF | TGTGCCAGCAGCCCGCTCCCCGGACAGGGTGGGAACACTGAAGCTTTCTTT
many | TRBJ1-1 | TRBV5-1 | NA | CASSLGQVNTEAFF | TGCGCCAGCAGCTTGGGACAGGTGAACACTGAAGCTTTCTTT
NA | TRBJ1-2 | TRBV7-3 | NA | CASSHPGADRYGYTF | TGTGCCAGCAGCCATCCCGGGGCAGACCGCTATGGCTACACCTTC
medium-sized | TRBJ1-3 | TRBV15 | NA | CATSRDLGTSGNTIYF | TGTGCCACCAGCAGAGATCTGGGAACCTCTGGAAACACCATATATTTT
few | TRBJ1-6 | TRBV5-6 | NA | CASSLVPGNSPLHF | TGTGCCAGCAGCTTGGTGCCTGGGAATTCACCCCTCCACTTT
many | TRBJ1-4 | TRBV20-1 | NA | CSASEPRDGGEKLFF | TGCAGTGCTAGTGAACCCCGGGACGGCGGTGAAAAACTGTTTTTT